What follows are 20 T cell receptor beta chains derived from one specimen sequenced in a study of glioma-infiltrating T cells. Using RNA template, CDR3s of TCR alpha and beta were amplified with iRepertoire arm-PCR. TCRdb reprocessed the multiplex PCR reads via MiXCR and lists one record per CDR3 protein. Of around 150,000 distinct CDR3 sequences detected, 35% to 50% appear once; the ten largest clones hold roughly 20%. Material for sequencing was glioma tissue, nonneoplastic brain tissue, or PBMCs (not recorded which). These receptors all stem from a human donor with low-grade glioma or glioblastoma, undergoing nonglioma brain surgery, or in good health (not recorded which).

This clonotype was recorded a few times. V usage is TRBV4-1 and J usage is TRBJ2-1; D is ambiguous. Trimming took 4 bases from V and 4 from J, leaving 11 bases between them. The germline V gene has CDR1 MGHRA and CDR2 YSYEKL. The CDR3 extends over 14 amino acids. The CDR3: CASSRTTGYNEQFF. The CDR3 nucleotides read TGCGCCAGCAGCCGCACTACGGGTTACAATGAGCAGTTCTTC.

This clonotype was observed a few times. The gene calls are TRBV4-1 and TRBJ2-2, with D possibly matching TRBD2 (6 bases). CDR1 and CDR2 (germline): MGHRA, YSYEKL. V dropped 4 bases and J dropped 5 bases, with 20 bases sitting between them. This CDR3 comprises 17 residues. This CDR3 reads CASSLDYGRVRTGELFF. The CDR3, as DNA: TGCGCCAGCAGCCTAGATTACGGGAGAGTAAGAACCGGGGAGCTGTTTTTT.

V is TRBV4-1 and J is TRBJ1-5; TRBD1 might be the D (5 bases). The CDR3 consists of 16 residues. V lost 1 base and J 3 bases, leaving 13 bases between the germline ends. Germline CDR1 reads MGHRA; CDR2 reads YSYEKL. The CDR3 DNA reads TGCGCCAGCAGCCAAGTTTTCGTACAGGTCAATCAGCCCCAGCATTTT. It specifies CASSQVFVQVNQPQHF.

The sample holds a few counts of this clonotype. The V call is TRBV10-3, the J call TRBJ1-5; D gene ambiguous. This CDR3 contains 13 residues. In germline, CDR1 is ENHRY, CDR2 SYGVKD. Trimming stripped 8 bases from V and 4 bases from J, with 12 bases between. The CDR3 reads CAIGQGKNQPQHF. For the CDR3, the DNA is TGTGCCATCGGTCAAGGGAAAAATCAGCCCCAGCATTTT.

The chain combines TRBV27 with TRBJ1-4, with a weak D call TRBD1 (6 bases). CDR1 is MNHEY, CDR2 SMNVEV, per germline (reference sequence). The ends were cut back, 6 bases at V and 7 bases at J, with 18 bases in the middle. There are 15 residues in the CDR3. CDR3 protein: CASSPAGGVFEKLFF. The CDR3 bases are TGTGCCAGCAGCCCAGCGGGGGGCGTCTTTGAAAAACTGTTTTTT.

The table lists this clonotype with a few counts. The chain joins TRBV27 to TRBJ2-5; possibly TRBD1 for D (6 bases). Germline V gene sequence: CDR1 MNHEY, CDR2 SMNVEV (reference sequence). V was pared by 4 bases and J by 3 bases, with 15 bases between. The CDR3 consists of 15 residues. In nucleotides, the CDR3 is TGTGCCAGCAGTTCACAGGGAAGAGTAAAAGAGACCCAGTACTTC. This sequence encodes CASSSQGRVKETQYF.

This clonotype has more than one count but fewer than ten. CDR3: CSARVFGSGETQYF. In DNA form, the CDR3 reads TGCAGTGCTAGAGTTTTTGGGTCGGGGGAGACCCAGTACTTC. The chain is built from TRBV20-1 and TRBJ2-5; the D gene is possibly TRBD2 (5 bases). This CDR3 is built from 14 residues. V was clipped by 1 base and J by 5 bases, with 14 bases between them. Germline CDR1 reads DFQATT; CDR2 reads SNEGSKA (reference sequence).

Turning to this clonotype: One end of the junction is discordant with germline, which a read error may explain. The V call is TRBV6-2 or TRBV6-3, the J call TRBJ2-3; 7 bases align to TRBD2. The CDR3 is 15 amino acids. The germline CDR1 and CDR2 sequences are MNHEY and SVGEGT. CDR3 sequence reads: CASLAELALTDAQYF. CDR3 DNA sequence: TGTGCCAGCTTAGCTGAACTAGCGCTTACAGATGCGCAGTATTTT.

The chain joins TRBV7-8 to TRBJ1-1; D is unclear. V shed 5 bases and J shed 2 bases, with 9 bases lying between them. There are 13 residues in the CDR3. The germline CDR1 and CDR2 sequences are SGHVS and FQNEAQ. This CDR3 is CASSRAPNTEAFF. CDR3 nucleotides: TGTGCCAGCAGCCGGGCACCCAACACTGAAGCTTTCTTT.

The table lists this clonotype with a few counts. Its ends do not fully match the called genes, so a read error is possible. This sequence joins TRBV6-2 or TRBV6-3 and TRBJ2-7; possible D gene TRBD1, 6 bases. From germline, CDR1 is MNHEY and CDR2 SVGEGT. The CDR3 length is 15 residues. CDR3 coding DNA: TGTGCCATCAGTGAGACCCCAGGGGCACCCTACGAGCAGTACTTC. Translating gives CAISETPGAPYEQYF.

This clonotype has only a few counts. The chain has TRBV19 and TRBJ1-1, with D tentatively TRBD1 (5 bases). This CDR3 region has 14 residues. V lost 4 bases, J lost 1 base, and 10 bases lay in between. The germline CDR1 and CDR2 sequences are LNHDA and SQIVND (reference sequence). The CDR3 DNA sequence: TGTGCCAGTAGTAACTTCGGGGGGAACACTGAAGCTTTCTTT. Encoded protein: CASSNFGGNTEAFF. Combining the CDR3 with reference TRBV19 and TRBJ1-1 gives the whole variable domain DGGITQSPKYLFRKEGQNVTLSCEQNLNHDAMYWYRQDPGQGLRLIYYSQIVNDFQKGDIAEGYSVSREKKESFPLTVTSAQKNPTAFYLCASSNFGGNTEAFFGQGTRLTVV.

About this clonotype: A read error may explain this, as a much larger clone is one base away. The chain uses TRBV20-1 and TRBJ2-1; 8 bases map to TRBD2. Per germline, CDR1 DFQATT and CDR2 SNEGSKA (reference sequence). The CDR3 spans 13 residues. This CDR3 is CSAGSGSGNKQFF. The CDR3, as DNA: TGCAGTGCTGGGAGCGGGAGCGGCAATAAGCAGTTCTTC.

The V gene is TRBV6-5, the J gene TRBJ2-7; 7 nucleotides match TRBD1. Trimming took 6 bases from V and 0 from J; bases not matched to a gene: 5. Germline V gene sequence: CDR1 MNHEY, CDR2 SVGAGI. This CDR3 is 14 amino acids long. Written as DNA, the CDR3 is TGTGCCAGCAGGTCGACAGGGATCTCCTACGAGCAGTACTTC. Translating gives CASRSTGISYEQYF.

V usage is TRBV7-2 and J usage is TRBJ2-5; 9 positions match TRBD2. The CDR3 length is 16 residues. The trim removed 2 bases at V and 1 base at J, leaving 5 bases unmatched. Germline CDR1 reads SGHTA; CDR2 reads FQGNSA. CDR3 protein: CASSLRASGIQETQYF. Here the CDR3 DNA reads TGTGCCAGCAGCTTACGGGCTAGCGGGATCCAAGAGACCCAGTACTTC.

V usage is TRBV28 and J usage is TRBJ2-1; unclear D gene. Trimming took 5 bases from V and 0 from J, leaving 11 bases between them. The CDR3 is 15 residues long. From germline, CDR1 is MDHEN and CDR2 SYDVKM. In DNA form, the CDR3 reads TGTGCCAGCAGTCTCACGCCGAGCTCCTACAATGAGCAGTTCTTC. This sequence encodes CASSLTPSSYNEQFF.

Notes on this clonotype: One base away lies a much larger clone, so this may be a sequencing read error. This rearrangement joins TRBV20-1 to TRBJ2-3, with 7 bases matching TRBD2. This CDR3 has 16 amino acids. Germline V gene lookup returns CDR1 DFQATT and CDR2 SNEGSKA (reference sequence). The V and J ends lost 3 bases and 6 bases, in that order; junction bases with no gene match: 15. CDR3 protein: CSASSMREGYVDTQYF. The CDR3 nucleotides are TGCAGTGCTAGCTCTATGAGGGAGGGCTACGTGGATACGCAGTATTTT.

V and J are TRBV7-9 and TRBJ1-6; unclear D gene. Trimming pared 4 bases from V and 0 bases from J, leaving 7 bases between. The CDR3 consists of 15 residues. Germline loops: CDR1 SEHNR, CDR2 FQNEAQ (reference sequence). The CDR3 here is CASSSESSYNSPLHF. The CDR3, as DNA: TGTGCCAGCAGCTCTGAGAGCTCCTATAATTCACCCCTCCACTTT. Combining the CDR3 with reference TRBV7-9 and TRBJ1-6 gives the whole variable domain DTGVSQNPRHKITKRGQNVTFRCDPISEHNRLYWYRQTLGQGPEFLTYFQNEAQLEKSRLLSDRFSAERPKGSFSTLEIQRTEQGDSAMYLCASSSESSYNSPLHFGNGTRLTVT.

This sequence joins TRBV7-3 and TRBJ2-3; D unresolved. This CDR3 is built from 13 residues. Germline-derived CDR1 and CDR2 are SGHTA and FQGTGA. Trimming removed 3 bases at V and 5 bases at J, with 9 bases between. This CDR3 reads CASSLASQDTQYF. For the CDR3, the DNA is TGTGCCAGCAGCTTGGCTAGTCAAGATACGCAGTATTTT.

The chain couples TRBV6-1 to TRBJ2-3; 8 bases match TRBD2. Germline assignment: CDR1 MNHNS and CDR2 SASEGT. The CDR3 is made up of 13 amino acids. V lost 7 bases to trimming and J lost 8 bases; unmatched junction nucleotides: 8. The CDR3 DNA reads as TGTGCCAGCAAAACGGGAGGGCCCGGTACGCAGTATTTT. As protein: CASKTGGPGTQYF.

The chain carries TRBV10-3 and TRBJ2-1; D is unresolved. The CDR3 runs 14 residues. Germline values: CDR1 ENHRY, CDR2 SYGVKD. V was clipped by 0 bases and J by 9 bases, with 12 bases between them. This CDR3 is CAISESKIGSEQFF. CDR3 nucleotides: TGTGCCATCAGTGAGTCGAAAATAGGGTCTGAGCAGTTCTTC.